This entry lists 23 T cell receptor beta chains sequenced from one sample in a study of T cell responses to AZD1222 COVID-19 vaccine. Only in-frame clones appear in the TCRdb table, and some are missing; sequencing was by immunoSEQ multiplex PCR. The repertoire holds more than 65,000 clones, with more than 75% as singletons. Material: peripheral blood, obtained on day 0 of AZD1222 vaccination. Every receptor here comes from an adult in good health.

This chain links TRBV19 with TRBJ2-1; TRBD2 matches at 7 bases. Germline V gene sequence: CDR1 LNHDA, CDR2 SQIVND (reference sequence). This CDR3 has 12 residues. The V segment lost 7 bases and the J segment 14 bases; nucleotides outside the gene matches: 11. The CDR3 reads CASTKEGGAEFF. The CDR3 DNA follows: TGTGCCAGTACCAAAGAGGGAGGGGCCGAGTTCTTC.

The rearrangement links TRBV6-6 to TRBJ1-6; D unresolved. V was shortened by 6 bases and J by 2 bases, with 2 bases between the two germline ends. Looked up from germline, CDR1 is MNHNY and CDR2 is SVGAGI (reference sequence). The CDR3 sequence is 12 residues long. This CDR3 reads CASRPYNSPLHF. The CDR3 DNA sequence: TGTGCCAGCAGACCCTATAATTCACCCCTCCACTTT.

The CDR3 DNA is TGCGCCAGCAGCATGGGACAGGACAGGGAGACCCAGTACTTC. Translated, it gives CASSMGQDRETQYF. The chain has TRBV5-1 and TRBJ2-5; 8 nucleotides agree with TRBD1. This CDR3 region has 14 residues. Germline CDR1 SGHRS, CDR2 YFSETQ. The ends lost 4 bases at V and 5 bases at J; junction bases unmatched: 7.

The J gene is TRBJ2-4, the V gene TRBV25-1; perhaps D is TRBD1 or TRBD2 (6 bases each). The ends were cut back, 1 base at V and 2 bases at J, with 12 bases in the middle. CDR1 is MGHDK and CDR2 is SYGVNS in the germline V gene. CDR3 length: 16 residues. CDR3 in DNA: TGTGCCAGCAGTGAATGGGGGGACATTTCCAAAAACATTCAGTACTTC. It codes for CASSEWGDISKNIQYF.

This clone showed up just once. The chain employs TRBV10-1 and TRBJ2-3, with 11 bases fitting TRBD2. In germline, CDR1 is WNHNN, CDR2 SYGVQD (reference sequence). The CDR3 extends over 15 amino acids. Trimming at V came to 1 base and at J to 4 bases, leaving 1 base not matched to a gene. The CDR3 here is CASSELTSGADTQYF. CDR3 bases: TGCGCCAGCAGTGAGTTGACTAGCGGGGCAGATACGCAGTATTTT.

V and J are TRBV5-1 and TRBJ2-2; tentative D call: TRBD2 (6 bases). Deletions cut 0 bases from V and 5 bases from J, with 14 bases between. This CDR3 region has 16 residues. The germline V gene has CDR1 SGHRS and CDR2 YFSETQ. CDR3 in amino acids: CASSLVTGAVTGELFF. DNA for the CDR3: TGCGCCAGCAGCTTGGTTACGGGAGCGGTTACCGGGGAGCTGTTTTTT.

This clone has only one observation. The CDR3 nucleotides are TGTGCCAGCAGCCATGATCCCCACGGACTAGCGGGAGGGAGGAATGAGCAGTTCTTC. Encoded protein: CASSHDPHGLAGGRNEQFF. This chain uses TRBV3-1 (or the pseudogene TRBV3-2) with TRBJ2-1, with TRBD2 matching 15 bases. Germline values: CDR1 LGHDT, CDR2 YNNKEL (reference sequence). V shed 3 bases and J 7 bases; nucleotides not matched to a gene: 13. The CDR3 is made up of 19 amino acids.

This clone was observed a few times. The chain recombines TRBV14 with TRBJ1-1; possible D gene TRBD1, 6 bases. Per the germline V gene, CDR1 is SGHDN and CDR2 is FVKESK. CDR3 size: 15 residues. V dropped 1 base and J dropped 6 bases, with 15 bases sitting between them. CDR3 residues: CASSQGRGLSSEAFF. CDR3 coding DNA: TGTGCCAGCAGCCAAGGGAGGGGGTTGTCATCTGAAGCTTTCTTT.

This chain connects TRBV1 to TRBJ1-5; TRBD1 was called by the table and not checked on the DNA. TRBV1 is tagged as a pseudogene. This CDR3 has 16 amino acids. This CDR3 reads CTSSRQGRYSNQPQHF. For the CDR3, the DNA is TGCACCAGCAGCCGTCAGGGGCGTTATAGCAATCAGCCCCAGCATTTT.

CDR3: CASSEGGQGAQIYGYTF. The CDR3 DNA reads TGTGCCAGCAGTGAGGGGGGACAGGGGGCGCAGATCTATGGCTACACCTTC. The chain employs TRBV2 and TRBJ1-2; 12 positions match TRBD1. Germline trimming cut 3 bases from V and 4 bases from J; bases unmatched to any gene: 9. This CDR3 comprises 17 residues. Germline CDR1 is SNHLY and CDR2 is FYNNEI.

The rearrangement joins TRBV19 to TRBJ1-2; D gene ambiguous. V was cut by 2 bases and J by 1 base, with 17 bases left in between. The CDR3 length is 17 residues. Germline CDR1 is LNHDA and CDR2 is SQIVND (reference sequence). In DNA, the CDR3 is TGTGCCAGTAGTATAATCAGTTCCACAGATTTTAACTATGGCTACACCTTC. It translates to CASSIISSTDFNYGYTF.

The chain employs TRBV12-3 or TRBV12-4 and TRBJ1-1; no clear D gene. Trimming pared 3 bases from V and 1 base from J, leaving 6 bases between. There are 13 residues in the CDR3. The CDR3 coding sequence is TGTGCCAGCAGTTTCTTGAAGAACACTGAAGCTTTCTTT. It yields the protein CASSFLKNTEAFF.

This chain uses TRBV2 with TRBJ2-3; TRBD2 agrees at 8 bases. In germline, CDR1 is SNHLY, CDR2 FYNNEI. The junction had 13 bases not matched to a gene; V was cut back by 6 bases and J by 2 bases. The CDR3 is made up of 17 amino acids. CDR3 nucleotides: TGTGCCAGCAGGGATTCTATCGTAGCGGGACCCACAGATACGCAGTATTTT. This translates into CASRDSIVAGPTDTQYF.

The V and J genes are TRBV7-7 and TRBJ2-2, with D possibly TRBD2 on 5 matching bases. The ends were cut back, 2 bases at V and 7 bases at J, with 8 bases in the middle. The germline gives CDR1 SSHAT, CDR2 FNYEAQ (reference sequence). The CDR3 is 13 residues long. CDR3 DNA: TGTGCCAGCAGCTTACGGGAATTCGGGGAGCTGTTTTTT. Translation: CASSLREFGELFF.

The chain links TRBV5-1 to TRBJ2-2; D might be TRBD1 or TRBD2, each matching 7 bases. Germline values: CDR1 SGHRS, CDR2 YFSETQ. The CDR3 consists of 20 residues. Trimming shortened V by 0 bases and J by 3 bases, and 24 bases separated the two germline ends. CDR3 loop: CASSLEQRGGRDSYTGELFF. The CDR3, as DNA: TGCGCCAGCAGCTTGGAACAAAGGGGGGGTCGGGACAGCTACACCGGGGAGCTGTTTTTT.

The CDR3 is CASSQAGGEGGELFF. The CDR3 bases are TGTGCCAGCAGCCAAGCCGGGGGCGAGGGCGGGGAGCTGTTTTTT. J is TRBJ2-2 and V is TRBV4-2; D may be TRBD1 or TRBD2 (6 bases each). The CDR3 spans 15 residues. V was shortened by 1 base and J by 7 bases, with 13 bases between the two germline ends. Germline values: CDR1 LGHNA, CDR2 YNFKEQ.

The rearrangement uses TRBV5-1 and TRBJ2-5; TRBD2 aligns across 11 bases. CDR1 is SGHRS and CDR2 is YFSETQ in the germline V gene. J lost 4 bases, V lost 0 bases, and 5 bases had no gene match. This CDR3 region has 16 residues. Here the CDR3 DNA reads TGCGCCAGCAGCTTGGTAGCGGGAGGGGAGGTAGAGACCCAGTACTTC. Encoded protein: CASSLVAGGEVETQYF.

The chain joins TRBV27 to TRBJ1-1; no clear D. CDR1 and CDR2 (germline): MNHEY, SMNVEV (reference sequence). V lost 5 bases and J 3 bases, leaving 16 bases between the germline ends. The CDR3 is 15 residues long. The CDR3 spells CASSDALTDYTEAFF. CDR3 bases: TGTGCCAGCAGTGACGCCCTCACAGATTACACTGAAGCTTTCTTT.

For the CDR3, the DNA is TGTGCCAGCAGCCCCGGGACAGCCACTTCAACTAATGAAAAACTGTTTTTT. Its protein product is CASSPGTATSTNEKLFF. The V gene is TRBV7-9, the J gene TRBJ1-4; TRBD1 aligns across 7 bases. The CDR3 length is 17 residues. V lost 5 bases, J lost 0 bases, and 9 bases stayed unmatched. Germline lookup yields CDR1 SEHNR and CDR2 FQNEAQ (reference sequence). Drawing the rest from reference TRBV7-9 and TRBJ1-4, the complete variable domain is DTGVSQNPRHKITKRGQNVTFRCDPISEHNRLYWYRQTLGQGPEFLTYFQNEAQLEKSRLLSDRFSAERPKGSFSTLEIQRTEQGDSAMYLCASSPGTATSTNEKLFFGSGTQLSVL.

This clone was counted once. The V gene is TRBV3-1 (or the pseudogene TRBV3-2), the J gene TRBJ1-3; D gene unclear. The CDR3 has 15 amino acids. From germline, CDR1 is LGHDT and CDR2 YNNKEL (reference sequence). Trimming cost V 0 bases and J 3 bases, with 9 bases left between them. The CDR3 DNA follows: TGTGCCAGCAGCCAAGATTTGGGGAGTGGAAACACCATATATTTT. This encodes CASSQDLGSGNTIYF.

This clone was seen ten or more times. The chain is built from TRBV3-1 (or the pseudogene TRBV3-2) and TRBJ2-3, with D maybe TRBD2 (6 bases). Per germline, CDR1 LGHDT and CDR2 YNNKEL (reference sequence). V lost 4 bases, J lost 2 bases, and 10 bases lay in between. CDR3 size: 14 residues. CDR3 DNA: TGTGCCAGCAGCCGTCCGGGGGACACAGATACGCAGTATTTT. The encoded protein is CASSRPGDTDTQYF.

CDR3 sequence: CASSRTGGPGELFF. DNA for the CDR3: TGCGCCAGCAGCCGGACAGGGGGCCCCGGGGAGCTGTTTTTT. This chain connects TRBV4-1 to TRBJ2-2, with 11 bases fitting TRBD1. Germline CDR1 MGHRA, CDR2 YSYEKL. The ends lost 4 bases at V and 6 bases at J; junction bases unmatched: 1. The CDR3 covers 14 residues.

This clone was observed at least ten times. The chain is built from TRBV15 and TRBJ1-3; D is uncertain. CDR1 and CDR2 (germline): LNHNV, YYDKDF (reference sequence). Trimming removed 1 base at V and 0 bases at J, with 7 bases between. The CDR3 length is 15 residues. The CDR3 DNA reads TGTGCCACCAGCAGAGCCGGATTCTCTGGAAACACCATATATTTT. It specifies CATSRAGFSGNTIYF.